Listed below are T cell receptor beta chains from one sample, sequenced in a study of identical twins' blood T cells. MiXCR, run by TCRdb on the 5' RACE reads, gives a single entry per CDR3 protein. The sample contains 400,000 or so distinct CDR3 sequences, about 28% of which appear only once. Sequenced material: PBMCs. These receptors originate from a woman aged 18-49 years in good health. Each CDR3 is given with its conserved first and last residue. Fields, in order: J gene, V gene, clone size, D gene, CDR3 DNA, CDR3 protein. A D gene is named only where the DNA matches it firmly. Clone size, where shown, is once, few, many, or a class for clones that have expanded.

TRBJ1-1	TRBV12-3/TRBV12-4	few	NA	TGTGCCAGCAGTCCACTCGGGCGAGCTTTCTTT	CASSPLGRAFF
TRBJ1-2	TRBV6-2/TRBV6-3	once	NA	TGTGCCAGCAGTCCAGGGTGGAGCTACACCTTC	CASSPGWSYTF
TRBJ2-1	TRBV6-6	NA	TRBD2	TGTGCCAGCCTCGGCAACCGACGGCTAGCGGGGACCTACAATGAGCAGTTCTTC	CASLGNRRLAGTYNEQFF
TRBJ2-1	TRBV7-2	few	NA	TGTGCCAGCAGCTTAAGGACCCCCACAGGGAGGCTTATAGTGAAGCAGTTCTTC	CASSLRTPTGRLIVKQFF
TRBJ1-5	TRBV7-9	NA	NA	TGTGCCAGCAGCTTAGTCAGGGGCCTTTGGTCTCAGCCCCAGCATTTT	CASSLVRGLWSQPQHF
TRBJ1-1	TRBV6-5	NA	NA	TGTGCCAGCAGTTTTTCCGGGACCAACACTGAAGCTTTCTTT	CASSFSGTNTEAFF
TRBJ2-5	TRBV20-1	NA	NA	TGCAGTGCTAGAGAACCGACACAAGAGACCCAGTACTTC	CSAREPTQETQYF
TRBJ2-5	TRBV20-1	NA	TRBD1	TGCAGTGCTAGCCAACAGGGGTTGAAAGAGACCCAGTACTTC	CSASQQGLKETQYF
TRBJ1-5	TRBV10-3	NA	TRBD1	TGTGCCATCAGTGAGGGGACAGGGAGTCAGCCCCAGCATTTT	CAISEGTGSQPQHF
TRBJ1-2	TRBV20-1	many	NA	TGCAGTGCAGGGACGGGGGGAGCTAACTATGGCTACACCTTC	CSAGTGGANYGYTF
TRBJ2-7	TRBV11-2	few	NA	TGTGCCAGCAGCCTCCGGGACATCTACGACGAGCAGTACTTC	CASSLRDIYDEQYF
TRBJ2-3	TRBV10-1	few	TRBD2	TGCGCCAGCAGCTACGGAGCGGGACCCCCCACAGATACGCAGTATTTT	CASSYGAGPPTDTQYF
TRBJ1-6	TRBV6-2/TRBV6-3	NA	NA	TGTGCTACCCGAAGCGGGGCAGGGAATTCACCCCTCCACTTT	CATRSGAGNSPLHF
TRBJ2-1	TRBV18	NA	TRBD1	TGTGCCAGCTCACCGGGACAGATCTCCTACAATGAGCAGTTCTTC	CASSPGQISYNEQFF
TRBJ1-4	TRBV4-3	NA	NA	TGCGCCAGCAGCCAAGACCGTACTGAAAAACTGTTTTTT	CASSQDRTEKLFF
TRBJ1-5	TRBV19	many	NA	TGTGCCAGTAGACAACAGCAACATAAGAATCAGCCCCAGCATTTT	CASRQQQHKNQPQHF
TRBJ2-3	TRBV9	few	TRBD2	TGTGCCAGCAGCGTAACGTCTAGCGGGAGTACAGATACGCAGTATTTT	CASSVTSSGSTDTQYF
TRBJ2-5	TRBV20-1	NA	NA	TGCAGTGCTCTTAAATGGGGACTCCCAAAAGAGACCCAGTACTTC	CSALKWGLPKETQYF
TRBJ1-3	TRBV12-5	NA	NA	TGTGCTAGTGGTTCCTCGATGGGAGGAAACACCATATATTTT	CASGSSMGGNTIYF
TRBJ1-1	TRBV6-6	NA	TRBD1	TGTGCCAGCAGTTACCTAATGACAGGGAAATTGGGTGAAGCTTTCTTT	CASSYLMTGKLGEAFF
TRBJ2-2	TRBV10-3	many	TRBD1	TGTGCCATCCGGACAGGGTCGGACACCGGGGAGCTGTTTTTT	CAIRTGSDTGELFF
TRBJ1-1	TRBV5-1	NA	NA	TGCGCCAGCGAGTCAGGGAGTGCGAACACTGAAGCTTTCTTT	CASESGSANTEAFF
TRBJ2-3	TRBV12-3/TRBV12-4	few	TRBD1	TGTGCCAGCGGCCGACAGGGTCCCACAGATACGCAGTATTTT	CASGRQGPTDTQYF
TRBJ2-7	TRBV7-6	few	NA	TGTGCCAGCAGCTTAAACCCGGACTCCTACGAGCAGTACTTC	CASSLNPDSYEQYF
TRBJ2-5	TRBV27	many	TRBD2	TGTGCCAGCAGTTTATCGGGCGGGAGGCAGACCCAGTACTTC	CASSLSGGRQTQYF
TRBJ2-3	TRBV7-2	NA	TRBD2	TGTGCCAGCAGCTTCCCGTCGCTTAGGACTAGCGGGAGGCAAAGCACAGATACGCAGTATTTT	CASSFPSLRTSGRQSTDTQYF
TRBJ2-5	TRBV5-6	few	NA	TGTGCCAGCAGAACAGGGCTGGAGACCCAGTACTTC	CASRTGLETQYF
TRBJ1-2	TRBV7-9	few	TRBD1	TGTGCCAGCAGCTCGAACCGGGACAGGGGGATCTATGGCTACACCTTC	CASSSNRDRGIYGYTF
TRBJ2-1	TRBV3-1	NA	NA	TGTGCCAGCAGCCAAGTCGAGGCGAACAATGAGCAGTTCTTC	CASSQVEANNEQFF
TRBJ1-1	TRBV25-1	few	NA	TGTGCCAGCAGTCGGGGGCAAAGGGGAACTGAAGCTTTCTTT	CASSRGQRGTEAFF
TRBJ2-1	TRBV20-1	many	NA	TGCAGTGCTAGAGATCTCACCACCTCCTACAATGAGCAGTTCTTC	CSARDLTTSYNEQFF
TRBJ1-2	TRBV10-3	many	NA	TGTGCCATCAGTGAAAGGGCTGGCTACACCTTC	CAISERAGYTF
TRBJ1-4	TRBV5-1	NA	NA	TGCGCCAGCAGCTGGGGCCTAGAGGGGCCCTACGAAAAACTGTTTTTT	CASSWGLEGPYEKLFF
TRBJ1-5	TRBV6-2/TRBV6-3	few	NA	TGTGCCAGCCGTTTTCAAAACAGAGTTGGTCAGCCCCAGCATTTT	CASRFQNRVGQPQHF
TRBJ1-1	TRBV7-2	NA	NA	TGTGCCAGCAGGCAGATTCAGGGAAACACTGAAGCTTTCTTT	CASRQIQGNTEAFF
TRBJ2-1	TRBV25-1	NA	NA	TGTGCCAGCAACCGACCGGAGGGGGAGCAGTTCTTC	CASNRPEGEQFF
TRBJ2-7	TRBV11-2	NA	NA	TGTGCCAGCAGCTTCGGAGAGGATAACGAGCAGTACTTC	CASSFGEDNEQYF
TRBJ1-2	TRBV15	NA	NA	TGTGCCACCAGCAGAGACCTACAAGGCGGCTACACCTTC	CATSRDLQGGYTF
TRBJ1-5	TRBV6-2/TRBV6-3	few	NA	TGTGCCAGCAATCCCTCCGACGGGTATCAGCCCCAGCATTTT	CASNPSDGYQPQHF
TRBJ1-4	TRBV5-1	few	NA	TGCGCCAGCAGCTCGACGGGCCCCGGTGGGGAAAAACTGTTTTTT	CASSSTGPGGEKLFF
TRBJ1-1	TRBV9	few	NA	TGTGCCAGCAGCGTAGCGGGAACAGATGAAGCTTTCTTT	CASSVAGTDEAFF
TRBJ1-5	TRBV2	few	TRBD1	TGTGCCAGCAGTATCGGGACAGATAATCAGCCCCAGCATTTT	CASSIGTDNQPQHF
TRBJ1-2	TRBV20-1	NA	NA	TGCAGTGCTCCCGTTTTAGGCTACACCTTC	CSAPVLGYTF
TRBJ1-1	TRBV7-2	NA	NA	TGTGCCAGCAGATTTCCACCCCGTGAAGCTTTCTTT	CASRFPPREAFF
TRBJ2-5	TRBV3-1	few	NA	TGTGCCAGCAGCCAAGCCCGACTAGGGTTCGGAGAGACCCAGTACTTC	CASSQARLGFGETQYF
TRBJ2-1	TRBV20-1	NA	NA	TGCAGTGCAACCTGGAGGGCCACCTCCTACAATGAGCAGTTCTTC	CSATWRATSYNEQFF
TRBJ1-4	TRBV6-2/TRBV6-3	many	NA	TGTGCCAGCAGTTACTCGACCAGCGAAAAACTGTTTTTT	CASSYSTSEKLFF
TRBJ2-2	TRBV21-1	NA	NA	TGTGCCAGCAATTCCCCCGGACGGATGAACACCGGGGAGCTGTTTTTT	CASNSPGRMNTGELFF
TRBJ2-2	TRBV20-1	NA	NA	TGCAGTGCTAGCGAGGGGGTCACCGGGGAGCTGTTTTTT	CSASEGVTGELFF
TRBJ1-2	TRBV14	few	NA	TGTGCCAGCAGCCAAGATCAGAAGGGGACTAACGACTATGGCTACACCTTC	CASSQDQKGTNDYGYTF
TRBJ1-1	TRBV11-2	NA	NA	TGTGCCAGCAGTCGAGACCCTCTTGCTTTCTTT	CASSRDPLAFF